Below, 23 T cell receptor beta chains from the same sample are listed, as sequenced in a study of cytomegalovirus exposure and HLA in healthy donors. In the PCR, 60 Vbeta and 13 Jbeta primers were used. Produced via immunoSEQ multiplex PCR; TCRdb's table is partial and in-frame only. The table lists 90,000 to 150,000 clones, more than 60% of them singletons. Sequences were obtained from PBMCs. These receptors came from a female donor in good health and CMV-seronegative.

About this clone: One end of the junction fails to match germline, which may point to a read error. The rearrangement links TRBV7-9 to TRBJ2-1; D is possibly TRBD2 (5 bases). The CDR3 covers 17 residues. Germline V CDR1 and CDR2: SEHNR, FQNEAQ (reference sequence). The CDR3 sequence is CSSSSSGSPSSYNEQFF. CDR3 coding DNA: TGTTCCAGCAGCTCATCGGGGAGCCCAAGCTCCTACAATGAGCAGTTCTTC.

With regard to this clone: Other DNA sequences of this sample code for an identical CDR3. The rearrangement uses TRBV5-4 and TRBJ2-7; D is undetermined. The CDR3 runs to 12 residues. Germline V lookup: CDR1 SGHNT, CDR2 YYREEE (reference sequence). Between the trimmed V and J ends, which lost 9 bases and 0 bases, there was a span of 10 bases. The CDR3, as DNA: TGTGCCACCGCGACGGGCTCCTACGAGCAGTACTTC. Residues: CATATGSYEQYF.

This clone has a count of ten or more. The V call is TRBV10-3, the J call TRBJ1-1; D is perhaps TRBD1 (6 bases). The CDR3 runs 16 residues. In germline, CDR1 is ENHRY, CDR2 SYGVKD. Trimming removed 6 bases at V and 3 bases at J, with 20 bases between. The CDR3 reads CAIRRSPGGVDTEAFF. Here the CDR3 DNA reads TGTGCCATCAGACGGTCCCCGGGGGGCGTCGACACTGAAGCTTTCTTT.

The J gene is TRBJ1-2, the V gene TRBV6-1, with 9 bases lining up with TRBD1. The CDR3 sequence is 17 residues long. Germline V gene sequence: CDR1 MNHNS, CDR2 SASEGT. The ends lost 2 bases at V and 0 bases at J; junction bases unmatched: 7. The CDR3 protein is CASSEFRDRVSNYGYTF. The CDR3 nucleotides are TGTGCCAGCAGTGAATTCCGGGACAGGGTATCTAACTATGGCTACACCTTC.

V usage is TRBV4-1 and J usage is TRBJ1-1; no clear D gene. This CDR3 has 14 amino acids. Per the germline V gene, CDR1 is MGHRA and CDR2 is YSYEKL. V was trimmed by 0 bases and J by 9 bases, leaving 14 bases between them. CDR3 in DNA: TGCGCCAGCAGCCAAGAGAACGTGTCTCCTAAAGCTTTCTTT. Translation: CASSQENVSPKAFF.

V is TRBV2 and J is TRBJ2-3; 9 nucleotides line up with TRBD2. V gave up 5 bases and J gave up 6 bases; unmatched junction bases: 3. Germline V CDR1 and CDR2: SNHLY, FYNNEI. This CDR3 is 13 amino acids long. CDR3 nucleotide sequence: TGTGCCAGCAGTAAAGGACTAGCGGATACGCAGTATTTT. The encoded protein is CASSKGLADTQYF. The variable domain in full, completed from reference TRBV2 and TRBJ2-3, reads EPEVTQTPSHQVTQMGQEVILRCVPISNHLYFYWYRQILGQKVEFLVSFYNNEISEKSEIFDDQFSVERPDGSNFTLKIRSTKLEDSAMYFCASSKGLADTQYFGPGTRLTVL.

This chain links TRBV10-3 with TRBJ1-3; a possible D gene is TRBD1 (5 bases). Germline CDR1 and CDR2: ENHRY and SYGVKD. The CDR3 is 15 amino acids. V gave up 1 base and J gave up 2 bases, with 9 bases separating them. The CDR3 nucleotides are TGTGCCATCAGTGAGTTTCAGGGCACTGGAAACACCATATATTTT. Encoded protein: CAISEFQGTGNTIYF.

The CDR3 here is CASSLKTGEQYF. DNA of the CDR3: TGTGCCAGCAGTCTCAAGACAGGCGAGCAGTACTTC. The rearrangement links TRBV6-5 to TRBJ2-7; weak D call: TRBD1 (6 bases). The CDR3 is 12 amino acids. Germline V gene data show CDR1 as MNHEY and CDR2 as SVGAGI. V was shortened by 5 bases and J by 6 bases, with 11 bases between the two germline ends.

This clone has just one count. The chain has TRBV5-6 and TRBJ2-2; possible D gene TRBD1, 6 bases. Trimming removed 6 bases from V and 5 bases from J, with 17 bases in between. CDR1 SGHDT and CDR2 YYEEEE come from the germline V gene. The CDR3 covers 15 residues. The CDR3 DNA follows: TGTGCCAGCACCACGTTCAGGGGTTGGACCGGGGAGCTGTTTTTT. Protein: CASTTFRGWTGELFF.

This clone has a handful of counts. The genes are TRBV4-1 and TRBJ1-5, with TRBD1 identical over 9 bases. V dropped 1 base and J dropped 9; count of bases not matched to a gene: 4. Germline loops: CDR1 MGHRA, CDR2 YSYEKL. This CDR3 contains 14 residues. CDR3 DNA sequence: TGCGCCAGCAGCCAAGGGGACAGGGTCTTGCCCCAGCATTTT. It specifies CASSQGDRVLPQHF.

The sample holds a few counts of this clone. This chain uses TRBV5-4 with TRBJ2-2; TRBD1 might be the D (5 bases). Germline V gene sequence: CDR1 SGHNT, CDR2 YYREEE (reference sequence). The V end was cut by 0 bases, the J end by 8 bases, with 11 bases between. CDR3 size: 14 residues. The CDR3 region has the DNA TGTGCCAGCAGCTTGGCACTGGGGCAGGGGGAGCTGTTTTTT. The encoded protein is CASSLALGQGELFF.

This chain connects TRBV6-1 to TRBJ2-7, with D hard to call. V was trimmed by 6 bases and J by 4 bases, leaving 10 bases between them. CDR3 length equals 12 residues. CDR1 and CDR2 from the germline V gene are MNHNS and SASEGT. The CDR3 DNA sequence: TGTGCCAGCAGGTCGGGTCCTTACGAGCAGTACTTC. Protein product: CASRSGPYEQYF.

The chain links TRBV7-9 to TRBJ1-2, with 10 bases fitting TRBD1. The V segment lost 5 bases and the J segment 4 bases; nucleotides outside the gene matches: 7. Germline CDR1 and CDR2: SEHNR and FQNEAQ (reference sequence). CDR3 length: 15 residues. The CDR3 DNA reads TGTGCCAGCAGCCTCCCGGACAGGGGGGTCTATGGCTACACCTTC. Its translation: CASSLPDRGVYGYTF.

This clone occurred once. The genes are TRBV19 and TRBJ2-7, with a tentative D call TRBD1 (5 bases). From germline, CDR1 is LNHDA and CDR2 SQIVND (reference sequence). This CDR3 is built from 19 residues. V was trimmed by 5 bases and J by 3 bases, leaving 29 bases between them. Here the CDR3 DNA reads TGTGCCAGTAGTCCGACCTGGGGCAGGGAAGGTAAGGAGAACTACGAGCAGTACTTC. It specifies CASSPTWGREGKENYEQYF.

This clone was detected once. The J gene is TRBJ2-2, the V gene TRBV30; D remains unclear. The V and J ends lost 7 bases and 4 bases respectively, with 10 bases between them. Germline V CDR1 and CDR2: GTSNPN, SVGIG (reference sequence). CDR3 length equals 12 residues. CDR3 in amino acids: CASTSITGELFF. CDR3 nucleotides: TGTGCCTCCACCTCTATCACCGGGGAGCTGTTTTTT.

The chain is built from TRBV19 and TRBJ2-1; 7 nucleotides match TRBD2. The CDR3 runs to 17 residues. Germline V lookup: CDR1 LNHDA, CDR2 SQIVND (reference sequence). V lost 2 bases to trimming and J lost 12 bases; unmatched junction nucleotides: 19. The CDR3 sequence: CASSIISGLAAGQGQFF. The CDR3 DNA is TGTGCCAGTAGTATAATTTCGGGGCTAGCGGCCGGCCAAGGGCAGTTCTTC.

The V gene is TRBV19, the J gene TRBJ1-5, with D unclear. V lost 4 bases, J lost 4 bases, and 14 bases lay in between. Germline CDR1 and CDR2: LNHDA and SQIVND (reference sequence). CDR3 length: 15 residues. The CDR3 DNA sequence: TGTGCCAGTAGTACAGACCTGAAGCCTAATCAGCCCCAGCATTTT. Its translation: CASSTDLKPNQPQHF.

The chain carries TRBV7-9 and TRBJ1-4; D gene uncertain. The V gene's germline CDR1 is SEHNR and CDR2 FQNEAQ (reference sequence). CDR3 length: 14 residues. V shed 1 base and J shed 4 bases, with 7 bases lying between them. DNA for the CDR3: TGTGCCAGCAGCTTAGGGCAGGATAATGAAAAACTGTTTTTT. This translates into CASSLGQDNEKLFF.

This chain uses TRBV29-1 with TRBJ1-1; D uncertain. The CDR3 sequence is 11 residues long. Germline values: CDR1 SQVTM, CDR2 ANQGSEA. Trimming pared 5 bases from V and 2 bases from J, leaving 6 bases between. CDR3 DNA: TGCAGCGTTATATTTAACACTGAAGCTTTCTTT. Its translation: CSVIFNTEAFF.

This clone occurred once. The chain carries TRBV28 and TRBJ2-1; 9 bases are a match to TRBD2. Trimming took 6 bases from V and 0 from J; bases not matched to a gene: 9. CDR3 length equals 17 residues. Looked up from germline, CDR1 is MDHEN and CDR2 is SYDVKM. CDR3 in DNA: TGTGCCAGCAGACCCCCCGGCGGGGGGGTCTCCTACAATGAGCAGTTCTTC. Its protein product is CASRPPGGGVSYNEQFF.

The chain uses TRBV7-9 and TRBJ2-3; no firm D call. Germline loops: CDR1 SEHNR, CDR2 FQNEAQ (reference sequence). With 1 base removed from V and 14 bases from J, the gap between germline ends came to 10 bases. The CDR3 loop spans 11 amino acids. The CDR3 reads CASSLGDTLYF. CDR3 sequence (DNA): TGTGCCAGCAGCTTAGGTGACACCCTGTATTTT.

The chain is built from TRBV12-5 and TRBJ2-1; 9 bases are a match to TRBD2. The V gene's germline CDR1 is LGHNT and CDR2 FRNRAP. Trimming took 1 base from V and 15 from J; bases not matched to a gene: 4. This CDR3 is 12 amino acids long. This chain's CDR3 is CASGLGLSGGFF. Written as DNA, the CDR3 is TGTGCTAGTGGTTTGGGCCTTAGCGGGGGGTTCTTC.

V is TRBV7-9 and J is TRBJ2-5; possible D gene TRBD1, 6 bases. The CDR3 totals 17 residues. Trimming pared 5 bases from V and 4 bases from J, leaving 23 bases between. The V gene's germline CDR1 is SEHNR and CDR2 FQNEAQ (reference sequence). This chain's CDR3 is CASSPAGGRALLETQYF. CDR3 coding DNA: TGTGCCAGCAGCCCGGCTGGGGGCAGGGCTTTACTAGAGACCCAGTACTTC.